Following are 22 T cell receptor beta chains from one sample sequenced in a study of control samples from healthy donors and cancer patients. Assay used: immunoSEQ multiplex PCR; TCRdb lists only in-frame clones, some missing. The repertoire holds 13,000 to 15,000 clones, with around 77% as singletons. Sample: formalin-fixed, paraffin-embedded tissue. The source is a female donor with lung cancer.

V gene TRBV30 combines with J gene TRBJ2-2; TRBD1 is a possible D gene (6 bases). Trimming shortened V by 4 bases and J by 2 bases, and 17 bases separated the two germline ends. The CDR3 has 16 residues. The germline V gene has CDR1 GTSNPN and CDR2 SVGIG (reference sequence). Here the CDR3 DNA reads TGTGCCTGGACCGGGCGCAGGGGACCAAACACCGGGGAGCTGTTTTTT. It specifies CAWTGRRGPNTGELFF.

Only a few counts were recorded for this clone. The gene calls are TRBV9 and TRBJ2-2; 11 bases fit TRBD2. V shed 0 bases and J 5 bases; nucleotides not matched to a gene: 15. Germline-derived CDR1 and CDR2 are SGDLS and YYNGEE. This CDR3 region has 20 residues. The CDR3 DNA reads TGTGCCAGCAGCGTAGGTGCTATAATAGCGGGAGGGCCTAAGACCGGGGAGCTGTTTTTT. The encoded protein is CASSVGAIIAGGPKTGELFF. Variable domain in full (rest from reference TRBV9 and TRBJ2-2): DSGVTQTPKHLITATGQRVTLRCSPRSGDLSVYWYQQSLDQGLQFLIQYYNGEERAKGNILERFSAQQFPDLHSELNLSSLELGDSALYFCASSVGAIIAGGPKTGELFFGEGSRLTVL.

The chain joins TRBV21-1 to TRBJ2-1; TRBD2 reflects the table's D call only, with no check against the DNA. TRBV21-1 is assigned pseudogene status. The CDR3 sequence is 14 residues long. This CDR3 reads CASSRTSGRVQQFF. The CDR3 DNA follows: TGTGCCAGCAGCAGAACTAGCGGGAGAGTCCAGCAGTTCTTC.

This clone was counted between two and nine times. CDR3 bases: TGTGCCTGGAGTCCCCGGGCAGGGGGGCGTGAAAAACTGTTTTTT. This sequence encodes CAWSPRAGGREKLFF. J is TRBJ1-4 and V is TRBV30, with 7 bases lining up with TRBD1. Losses at the gene ends were 2 bases for V and 7 bases for J; bases not matched to a gene: 10. The CDR3 length is 15 residues. Germline values: CDR1 GTSNPN, CDR2 SVGIG (reference sequence).

The rearrangement joins TRBV29-1 to TRBJ2-5; D is unresolved. The CDR3 has 12 residues. V was cut by 7 bases and J by 6 bases, with 15 bases left in between. CDR1 SQVTM and CDR2 ANQGSEA come from the germline V gene. CDR3 sequence: CSGTEREKTQYF. In DNA form, the CDR3 reads TGCAGCGGTACTGAACGTGAGAAGACCCAGTACTTC.

The chain combines TRBV7-6 with TRBJ2-1; possible D gene TRBD2, 6 bases. The germline V gene has CDR1 SGHVS and CDR2 FNYEAQ. This CDR3 comprises 20 residues. Trimming pared 2 bases from V and 0 bases from J, leaving 23 bases between. CDR3 region: CASSLYQGGTDWSSYNEQFF. For the CDR3, the DNA is TGTGCCAGCAGCTTATATCAAGGCGGGACCGATTGGAGCTCCTACAATGAGCAGTTCTTC.

The genes are TRBV18 and TRBJ2-7; tentatively, D is TRBD1 (5 bases). Trimming removed 2 bases from V and 0 bases from J, with 5 bases in between. The CDR3 covers 13 residues. Germline assignment: CDR1 KGHSH and CDR2 LQKENI. DNA of the CDR3: TGTGCCAGCTCACCAGACAGCTCCTACGAGCAGTACTTC. As protein: CASSPDSSYEQYF.

This chain connects TRBV19 to TRBJ1-1; D may be TRBD1 (6 bases). CDR3 length: 13 residues. The germline CDR1 and CDR2 sequences are LNHDA and SQIVND (reference sequence). The germline V and J ends were trimmed by 7 bases and 6 bases, with 15 bases remaining between them. The CDR3 sequence: CASIGKGGSEAFF. DNA of the CDR3: TGTGCCAGTATTGGAAAGGGGGGATCTGAAGCTTTCTTT.

This chain uses TRBV18 with TRBJ2-2, with TRBD1 matching over 7 bases. The CDR3 loop spans 14 amino acids. The germline V gene encodes CDR1 KGHSH and CDR2 LQKENI. V shed 6 bases and J 4 bases; nucleotides not matched to a gene: 5. The CDR3 loop reads CASSKGQPTGELFF. Here the CDR3 DNA reads TGTGCCAGCTCTAAGGGACAGCCCACCGGGGAGCTGTTTTTT.

This rearrangement joins TRBV4-3 to TRBJ1-2; unclear D gene. The V end was cut by 3 bases, the J end by 8 bases, with 13 bases between. Germline CDR1 reads LGHNA; CDR2 reads YSLEER. This CDR3 spans 13 amino acids. The CDR3 reads CASSQGRGGGYTF. The CDR3 DNA reads TGCGCCAGCAGCCAGGGCCGTGGCGGAGGCTACACCTTC.

The J gene is TRBJ1-1, the V gene TRBV5-1; 8 positions agree with TRBD1. Trimming removed 5 bases from V and 6 bases from J; junction bases left unmatched: 6. The CDR3 sequence is 13 residues long. The germline gives CDR1 SGHRS, CDR2 YFSETQ. This chain's CDR3 is CASRLGQGAEAFF. The CDR3 DNA reads TGCGCCAGCAGACTCGGACAGGGCGCTGAAGCTTTCTTT.

V gene TRBV12-5 combines with J gene TRBJ2-2; TRBD2 agrees at 8 bases. The V gene end was trimmed by 2 bases and the J gene end by 0 bases; junction bases not matched to a gene: 11. The CDR3 is 19 residues long. Germline-derived CDR1 and CDR2 are LGHNT and FRNRAP. The CDR3 here is CASGLTPDGGEANTGELFF. DNA of the CDR3: TGTGCTAGTGGTTTGACCCCGGACGGGGGGGAAGCGAACACCGGGGAGCTGTTTTTT.

The rearrangement uses TRBV6-5 and TRBJ1-2, with TRBD1 as a possible D gene (5 bases). The CDR3 sequence is 15 residues long. With 2 bases removed from V and 6 bases from J, the gap between germline ends came to 16 bases. Germline CDR1 reads MNHEY; CDR2 reads SVGAGI. The CDR3 loop is CASSYRGRPRNGYTF. CDR3 DNA sequence: TGTGCCAGCAGTTACCGGGGCAGACCTAGGAATGGCTACACCTTC.

The chain employs TRBV19 and TRBJ1-2; 8 bases line up with TRBD1. The germline V gene has CDR1 LNHDA and CDR2 SQIVND (reference sequence). This CDR3 has 13 residues. V gave up 4 bases and J gave up 4 bases; unmatched junction bases: 2. CDR3 in DNA: TGTGCCAGTAGTACCGGACAGGGCTATGGCTACACCTTC. This codes for CASSTGQGYGYTF.

J is TRBJ2-6 and V is TRBV2; 8 nucleotides line up with TRBD1. V shed 9 bases, J shed 11 bases, and the junction held 12 bases outside the gene matches. CDR1 and CDR2 from the germline V gene are SNHLY and FYNNEI. The CDR3 is 14 residues long. CDR3 in DNA: TGTGCCAGTCAAAAAGCCCAGGGGGCGGACGTCCTGACTTTC. Translated: CASQKAQGADVLTF.

This chain connects TRBV7-2 to TRBJ2-5; D might be TRBD2 (6 bases). Germline lookup yields CDR1 SGHTA and CDR2 FQGNSA. CDR3 size: 15 residues. The V end was cut by 3 bases, the J end by 4 bases, with 15 bases between. Here the CDR3 reads CASSLGGPPVETQYF. The DNA for the CDR3 is TGTGCCAGCAGCTTGGGGGGTCCGCCGGTAGAGACCCAGTACTTC.

This rearrangement joins TRBV2 to TRBJ2-2, with D perhaps TRBD1 (5 bases). The CDR3 loop spans 15 amino acids. Per germline, CDR1 SNHLY and CDR2 FYNNEI. V was trimmed by 6 bases and J by 2 bases, leaving 13 bases between them. The CDR3 nucleotides are TGTGCCAGCAGGGGCACAGGACCTAACACCGGGGAGCTGTTTTTT. Amino acid sequence: CASRGTGPNTGELFF.

This clone appeared once. The V gene is TRBV7-9, the J gene TRBJ2-7; 7 nucleotides line up with TRBD1. CDR1 SEHNR and CDR2 FQNEAQ come from the germline V gene (reference sequence). Losses at the gene ends were 5 bases for V and 5 bases for J; bases not matched to a gene: 6. There are 13 residues in the CDR3. CDR3 sequence: CASSGDRDDEQYF. The CDR3 DNA reads TGTGCCAGCAGCGGAGACAGGGACGACGAGCAGTACTTC.

V gene TRBV2 combines with J gene TRBJ2-1, with D possibly TRBD1 on 6 matching bases. Trimming removed 5 bases from V and 4 bases from J, with 6 bases in between. In germline, CDR1 is SNHLY, CDR2 FYNNEI. CDR3 length equals 12 residues. CDR3 protein: CASSQGYNEQFF. CDR3 DNA sequence: TGTGCCAGCAGTCAGGGGTACAATGAGCAGTTCTTC. Filled out from reference TRBV2 and TRBJ2-1, the complete variable domain reads EPEVTQTPSHQVTQMGQEVILRCVPISNHLYFYWYRQILGQKVEFLVSFYNNEISEKSEIFDDQFSVERPDGSNFTLKIRSTKLEDSAMYFCASSQGYNEQFFGPGTRLTVL.

This clone was picked up a small number of times. The chain joins TRBV12-3 or TRBV12-4 to TRBJ2-7; maybe TRBD2 (6 bases). Deletions cut 7 bases from V and 0 bases from J, with 10 bases between. The CDR3 extends over 13 amino acids. In DNA form, the CDR3 reads TGTGCCAGCAATGGAGGGAGCTCCTACGAGCAGTACTTC. Amino acids: CASNGGSSYEQYF.

V and J are TRBV5-4 and TRBJ2-2; possibly TRBD1 for D (6 bases). The CDR3 runs to 13 residues. V lost 2 bases and J 7 bases, leaving 9 bases between the germline ends. Germline-derived CDR1 and CDR2 are SGHNT and YYREEE (reference sequence). For the CDR3, the DNA is TGTGCCAGCAGCTTAAGGGACATCGGGGAGCTGTTTTTT. Protein sequence: CASSLRDIGELFF.

J is TRBJ1-4 and V is TRBV7-2; 9 positions agree with TRBD1. Germline CDR1 SGHTA, CDR2 FQGNSA. V shed 5 bases and J 0 bases; nucleotides not matched to a gene: 1. The CDR3 is 15 amino acids. The CDR3 protein is CASSRDRATNEKLFF. In DNA form, the CDR3 reads TGTGCCAGCAGCCGGGACAGGGCAACTAATGAAAAACTGTTTTTT.